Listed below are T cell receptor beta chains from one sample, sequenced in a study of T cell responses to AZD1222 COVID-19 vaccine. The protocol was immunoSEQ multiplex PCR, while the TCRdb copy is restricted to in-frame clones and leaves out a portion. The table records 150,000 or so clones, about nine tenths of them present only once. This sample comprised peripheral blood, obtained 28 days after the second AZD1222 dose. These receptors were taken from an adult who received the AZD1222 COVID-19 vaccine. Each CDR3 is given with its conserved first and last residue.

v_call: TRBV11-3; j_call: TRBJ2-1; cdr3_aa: CASSTRLSSYNEQFF
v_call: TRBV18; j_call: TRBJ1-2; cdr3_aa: CASSPSDRRGYTF
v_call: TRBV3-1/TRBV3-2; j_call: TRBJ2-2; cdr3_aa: CASSPTITGELFF
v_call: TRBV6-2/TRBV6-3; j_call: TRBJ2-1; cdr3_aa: CASSLQRVAGGSYNEQFF
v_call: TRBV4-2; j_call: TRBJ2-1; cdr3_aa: CASSIGGGNNEQFF
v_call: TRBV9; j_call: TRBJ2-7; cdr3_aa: CASSVGLDSYEQYF
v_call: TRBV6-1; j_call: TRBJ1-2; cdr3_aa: CASSDRVKGYGYTF
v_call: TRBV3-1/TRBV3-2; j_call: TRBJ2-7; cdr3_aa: CASSQESAGGYEQYF
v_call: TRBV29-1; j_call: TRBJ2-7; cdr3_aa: CSVPGGSGEQYF
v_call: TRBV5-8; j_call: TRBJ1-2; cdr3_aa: CASSELGTRGPQGGYTF
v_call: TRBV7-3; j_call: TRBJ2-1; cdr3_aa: CASGPRVSGSDEQFF
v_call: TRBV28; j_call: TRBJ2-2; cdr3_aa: CASSWTQENTGELFF
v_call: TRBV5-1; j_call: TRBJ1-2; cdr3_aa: CASSSHGTGGGPGGYTF
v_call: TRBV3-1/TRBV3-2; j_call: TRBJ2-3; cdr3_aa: CASSPDRADTQYF
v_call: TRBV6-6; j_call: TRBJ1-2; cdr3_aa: CASSYLGGQGYTF
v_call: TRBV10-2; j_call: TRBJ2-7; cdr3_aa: CASSDGYEQYF
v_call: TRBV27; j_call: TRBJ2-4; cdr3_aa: CASSPLAKNIQYF
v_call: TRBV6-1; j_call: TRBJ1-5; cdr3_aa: CASSEAVGGNQPQHF
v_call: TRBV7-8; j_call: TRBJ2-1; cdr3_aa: CASSLKGGPNEQFF
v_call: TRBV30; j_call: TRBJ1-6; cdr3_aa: CAWSDGQGYNSPLHF
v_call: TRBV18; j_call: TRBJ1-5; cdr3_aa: CASSPRTGAAGNQPQHF
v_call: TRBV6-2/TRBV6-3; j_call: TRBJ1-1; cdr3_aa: CASSLGDVSNTEAFF
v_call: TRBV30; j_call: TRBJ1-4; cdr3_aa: CAWTPRGGYEKLFF
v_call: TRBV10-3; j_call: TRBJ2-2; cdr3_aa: CAISEDNYTGELFF
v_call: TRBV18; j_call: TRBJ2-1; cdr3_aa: CASSRYDEQFF
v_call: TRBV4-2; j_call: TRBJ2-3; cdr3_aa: CASSQLRGRGGLNTQYF
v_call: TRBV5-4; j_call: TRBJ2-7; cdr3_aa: CASSADRGQVYEQYF
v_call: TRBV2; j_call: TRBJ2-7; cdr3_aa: CASNGVGFYEQYF
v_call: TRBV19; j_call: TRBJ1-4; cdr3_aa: CASSRTGSGEKLFF
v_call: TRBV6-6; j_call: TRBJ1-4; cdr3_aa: CASSYSSEKLFF
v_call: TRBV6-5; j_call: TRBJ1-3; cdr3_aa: CASRELDISGNTIYF
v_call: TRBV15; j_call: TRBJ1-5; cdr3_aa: CATSRARDGGNQPQHF
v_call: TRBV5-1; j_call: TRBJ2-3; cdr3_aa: CASSVSNQYTDTQYF
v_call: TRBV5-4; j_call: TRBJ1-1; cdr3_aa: CASSLRDRGYTEAFF
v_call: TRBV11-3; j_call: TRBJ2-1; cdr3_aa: CASSPGRSSYNEQFF
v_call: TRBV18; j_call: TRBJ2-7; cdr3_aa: CASSPQSPGVGIVYEQYF
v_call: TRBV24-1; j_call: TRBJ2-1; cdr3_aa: CATQRDAYNEQFF
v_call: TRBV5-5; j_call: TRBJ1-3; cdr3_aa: CASSRGDFSGNTIYF
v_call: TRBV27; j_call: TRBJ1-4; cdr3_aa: CASSSGRANEKLFF
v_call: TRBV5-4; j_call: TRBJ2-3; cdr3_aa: CASSLWRGAADTQYF
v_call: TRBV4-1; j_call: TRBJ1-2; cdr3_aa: CASSRDRWKIYGYTF
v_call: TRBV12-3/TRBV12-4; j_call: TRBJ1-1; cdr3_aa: CARDSANTEAFF